The 27 T cell receptor beta chains presented below share a single source sample, sequenced in a study of CD8+ T cells in alopecia areata. TCR sequencing used cDNA made by reverse transcription of extracted RNA. TCRdb's copy holds only in-frame clones and misses some; the assay was immunoSEQ multiplex PCR. The data show 150,000 to 200,000 clones, approximately 51% seen once. Described treatment: oral pan-JAK inhibitor, 5-10 mg twice daily. The source material was CD8+ T cells sorted from blood, sampled at approximately week 51, from a patient treated with tofacitinib. All receptors derive from a human donor with alopecia areata.

In this sample, this clone turned up a few times. V usage is TRBV27 and J usage is TRBJ2-2; tentative D call: TRBD1 (5 bases). There are 13 residues in the CDR3. Germline CDR1 MNHEY, CDR2 SMNVEV (reference sequence). V lost 6 bases to trimming and J lost 6 bases, with 11 bases between them. CDR3 sequence: CASSFRDPGELFF. CDR3 in DNA: TGTGCCAGCAGCTTCAGGGATCCCGGGGAGCTGTTTTTT.

The chain links TRBV7-8 to TRBJ2-7; D not certain. CDR3 length: 14 amino acids. Deletions cut 4 bases from V and 2 bases from J, with 12 bases between. Germline CDR1 is SGHVS and CDR2 is FQNEAQ. CDR3 sequence: CASSSLSATYEQYF. The CDR3 DNA sequence: TGTGCCAGCAGCTCCCTTAGTGCAACCTACGAGCAGTACTTC.

This clone came up a few times. The chain joins TRBV5-4 to TRBJ1-1; no clear D. Germline CDR1 and CDR2: SGHNT and YYREEE (reference sequence). Trimming left V 3 bases short and J 4 bases short, with 10 bases between. The CDR3 sequence is 13 residues long. The CDR3 bases are TGTGCCAGCAGCTATTCTTCGGTCACTGAAGCTTTCTTT. This encodes CASSYSSVTEAFF.

This clone has only one observation. The chain joins TRBV9 to TRBJ2-1, with unresolved D. V lost 4 bases and J lost 7, with 6 bases in between. CDR3 length equals 11 residues. Germline values: CDR1 SGDLS, CDR2 YYNGEE. CDR3 nucleotide sequence: TGTGCCAGCAGCCTGGGGAATGAGCAGTTCTTC. Translated: CASSLGNEQFF.

On this clone itself: The same CDR3 is also encoded by other DNA sequences in this sample. The chain is built from TRBV7-2 and TRBJ2-3, with no clear D. The CDR3 loop spans 13 amino acids. Trimming stripped 5 bases from V and 0 bases from J, with 6 bases between. The V gene's germline CDR1 is SGHTA and CDR2 FQGNSA. The CDR3 DNA reads TGTGCCAGCAGCATTGACAGCACAGATACGCAGTATTTT. Translating gives CASSIDSTDTQYF.

The chain employs TRBV7-9 and TRBJ1-1, with D perhaps TRBD1 (6 bases). Germline V gene sequence: CDR1 SEHNR, CDR2 FQNEAQ (reference sequence). This CDR3 comprises 15 residues. V lost 5 bases and J lost 1, with 14 bases in between. CDR3 DNA: TGTGCCAGCAGCCGATTGGGGGGCAGGAACACTGAAGCTTTCTTT. Encoded protein: CASSRLGGRNTEAFF.

The chain combines TRBV9 with TRBJ2-7; TRBD1 aligns across 7 bases. V shed 4 bases and J 5 bases; nucleotides not matched to a gene: 9. The CDR3 has 14 amino acids. CDR1 is SGDLS, CDR2 YYNGEE, per germline. The CDR3 sequence: CASSLQDRYDEQYF. CDR3 bases: TGTGCCAGCAGCCTACAGGACAGGTACGACGAGCAGTACTTC.

With regard to this clone: The sample has other DNA sequences that encode this CDR3 too. This chain links TRBV7-9 with TRBJ2-5; possibly TRBD1 for D (6 bases). Germline V lookup: CDR1 SEHNR, CDR2 FQNEAQ (reference sequence). V gave up 6 bases and J gave up 2 bases, with 7 bases separating them. The CDR3 extends over 12 amino acids. Written as DNA, the CDR3 is TGTGCCAGCAGAGGACAGCAAGAGACCCAGTACTTC. Translated, it gives CASRGQQETQYF.

This clone was counted a few times. The CDR3 here is CAWSAGGGVNEQFF. DNA of the CDR3: TGTGCCTGGAGTGCCGGAGGAGGGGTGAATGAGCAGTTCTTC. V and J are TRBV30 and TRBJ2-1, with a tentative D call TRBD2 (6 bases). Trimming pared 1 base from V and 7 bases from J, leaving 14 bases between. The germline V gene encodes CDR1 GTSNPN and CDR2 SVGIG (reference sequence). The CDR3 extends over 14 amino acids.

The chain links TRBV4-1 to TRBJ2-2, with a possible D match to TRBD2 (5 bases). Germline V gene sequence: CDR1 MGHRA, CDR2 YSYEKL. The CDR3 loop spans 14 amino acids. V lost 6 bases to trimming and J lost 5 bases, with 13 bases between them. Written as DNA, the CDR3 is TGCGCCAGCAGGATAGCGACCCGTACCGGGGAGCTGTTTTTT. Translating gives CASRIATRTGELFF.

The V call is TRBV7-3, the J call TRBJ2-3; 9 bases agree with TRBD2. Per germline, CDR1 SGHTA and CDR2 FQGTGA. With 5 bases clipped from V and 1 base from J, the junction kept 4 bases outside the gene matches. This CDR3 has 15 residues. The CDR3 protein is CASSRGGAGTDTQYF. As DNA, the CDR3 is TGTGCCAGCAGCCGCGGGGGGGCAGGCACAGATACGCAGTATTTT.

This chain connects TRBV11-2 to TRBJ2-2; D is unclear. Germline lookup yields CDR1 SGHAT and CDR2 FQNNGV. The V gene lost 0 bases and the J gene lost 3 bases, with 11 bases spanning the gap. This CDR3 region has 16 residues. CDR3 sequence (DNA): TGTGCCAGCAGCTTAGAACGACTTGCCTACACCGGGGAGCTGTTTTTT. Amino acids: CASSLERLAYTGELFF.

This sequence joins TRBV7-9 and TRBJ2-2, with a possible D match to TRBD1 (5 bases). V was clipped by 10 bases and J by 6 bases, with 12 bases between them. Germline V gene data show CDR1 as SEHNR and CDR2 as FQNEAQ (reference sequence). The CDR3 runs to 12 residues. CDR3 in DNA: TGTGCCACCCACAAAGGGGCCGGGGAGCTGTTTTTT. Amino acids: CATHKGAGELFF. The whole variable domain, remainder taken from reference TRBV7-9 and TRBJ2-2, is DTGVSQNPRHKITKRGQNVTFRCDPISEHNRLYWYRQTLGQGPEFLTYFQNEAQLEKSRLLSDRFSAERPKGSFSTLEIQRTEQGDSAMYLCATHKGAGELFFGEGSRLTVL.

The CDR3 spells CASNLWGEGADYGYTF. The CDR3 region has the DNA TGTGCCAGCAACCTATGGGGAGAGGGCGCCGACTATGGCTACACCTTC. This chain links TRBV19 with TRBJ1-2; unclear D gene. V was trimmed by 9 bases and J by 3 bases, leaving 23 bases between them. Germline CDR1 and CDR2: LNHDA and SQIVND (reference sequence). CDR3 size: 16 residues.

The chain couples TRBV10-3 to TRBJ2-5; D ambiguous. This CDR3 has 15 amino acids. Germline CDR1 is ENHRY and CDR2 is SYGVKD. Trimming cost V 3 bases and J 5 bases, with 16 bases left between them. CDR3 nucleotide sequence: TGTGCCATCAGTGATCCAACAACTTCAAGGGAGACCCAGTACTTC. It yields the protein CAISDPTTSRETQYF.

This chain connects TRBV6-5 to TRBJ2-7; the D gene could be TRBD1 or TRBD2 (5 bases each). V lost 2 bases and J 2 bases, leaving 10 bases between the germline ends. Germline loops: CDR1 MNHEY, CDR2 SVGAGI. The length of the CDR3 is 14 residues. CDR3 nucleotide sequence: TGTGCCAGCAGTTACCAGTTGGGGGCCTACGAGCAGTACTTC. As protein: CASSYQLGAYEQYF.

In this sample, this clone turned up a few times. The CDR3: CSVEIDTTYNEQFF. In DNA form, the CDR3 reads TGCAGCGTTGAGATTGACACCACCTACAATGAGCAGTTCTTC. The V call is TRBV29-1, the J call TRBJ2-1; D is undetermined. In germline, CDR1 is SQVTM, CDR2 ANQGSEA. Trimming cost V 3 bases and J 2 bases, with 11 bases left between them. This CDR3 has 14 residues.

The chain recombines TRBV9 with TRBJ2-3; 7 bases fit TRBD2. V shed 0 bases, J shed 1 base, and the junction held 5 bases outside the gene matches. Looked up from germline, CDR1 is SGDLS and CDR2 is YYNGEE. The CDR3 loop spans 16 amino acids. CDR3 nucleotide sequence: TGTGCCAGCAGCGTAGTGTCGGGGGGAGGCACAGATACGCAGTATTTT. The encoded protein is CASSVVSGGGTDTQYF.

The J gene is TRBJ2-1, the V gene TRBV30; TRBD2 aligns across 8 bases. The CDR3 totals 15 residues. V was pared by 5 bases and J by 0 bases, with 6 bases of the junction left unmatched. Germline-derived CDR1 and CDR2 are GTSNPN and SVGIG (reference sequence). The CDR3 sequence is CAWGSGVRSYNEQFF. The CDR3 DNA follows: TGTGCCTGGGGTAGCGGGGTACGCTCCTACAATGAGCAGTTCTTC.

DNA for the CDR3: TGTGCCAGCACAGGGATCGATGAGCAGTTCTTC. This encodes CASTGIDEQFF. The rearrangement joins TRBV27 to TRBJ2-1; TRBD1 is a possible D gene (5 bases). This CDR3 comprises 11 residues. Germline assignment: CDR1 MNHEY and CDR2 SMNVEV (reference sequence). The ends were cut back, 7 bases at V and 8 bases at J, with 9 bases in the middle.

The chain carries TRBV9 and TRBJ2-1, with 7 bases identical to TRBD2. Germline V lookup: CDR1 SGDLS, CDR2 YYNGEE. The CDR3 runs to 15 residues. V trimming: 4 bases; J trimming: 3 bases; junction bases outside the gene matches: 7. In DNA form, the CDR3 reads TGTGCCAGCAGCCCCCGGGGGGACCGCTACAATGAGCAGTTCTTC. Encoded protein: CASSPRGDRYNEQFF.

This clone was observed once. The CDR3 here is CASSSRLRRGVVETQYF. CDR3 nucleotides: TGTGCCAGCAGCTCCCGTCTACGGCGGGGGGTGGTGGAGACCCAGTACTTC. The chain uses TRBV5-6 and TRBJ2-5, with 8 nucleotides matching TRBD2. CDR1 is SGHDT and CDR2 is YYEEEE in the germline V gene. Germline trimming cut 3 bases from V and 5 bases from J; bases unmatched to any gene: 15. The length of the CDR3 is 17 residues.

In its sample, this clone was seen a few times. V usage is TRBV5-4 and J usage is TRBJ2-2; 11 nucleotides match TRBD2. Germline loops: CDR1 SGHNT, CDR2 YYREEE (reference sequence). The CDR3 consists of 15 residues. J gave up 8 bases and V 0 bases, and 3 bases lay outside the gene matches. CDR3 nucleotides: TGTGCCAGCAGCTTGGTAGCGGGGGGGCCTGGGGAGCTGTTTTTT. Translated, it gives CASSLVAGGPGELFF.

This clone was detected a few times. The V gene is TRBV6-5, the J gene TRBJ2-5; perhaps TRBD2 as D (6 bases). The V and J ends lost 5 bases and 0 bases respectively, with 13 bases between them. The CDR3 totals 15 residues. The germline CDR1 and CDR2 sequences are MNHEY and SVGAGI. The chain's CDR3 is CASSPTAGNQETQYF. The DNA for the CDR3 is TGTGCCAGCAGTCCCACGGCGGGGAACCAAGAGACCCAGTACTTC.

This clone was recorded a few times. V is TRBV10-3 and J is TRBJ1-6; D is unresolved. This CDR3 spans 12 amino acids. The germline gives CDR1 ENHRY, CDR2 SYGVKD. V lost 4 bases and J lost 7, with 5 bases in between. CDR3 DNA: TGTGCCATCAGTGCGGAGAATTCACCCCTCCACTTT. Amino acids: CAISAENSPLHF.

J is TRBJ2-5 and V is TRBV7-2, with 14 bases matching TRBD2. V dropped 7 bases and J dropped 4; count of bases not matched to a gene: 14. The CDR3 spans 18 residues. Germline CDR1 is SGHTA and CDR2 is FQGNSA. CDR3 in DNA: TGTGCCAGCACCATCCGACGCCGACTAGCGGGGGGGCGAGAGACCCAGTACTTC. Translating gives CASTIRRRLAGGRETQYF.

This chain uses TRBV5-1 with TRBJ1-6; perhaps TRBD1 as D (6 bases). CDR1 is SGHRS and CDR2 is YFSETQ in the germline V gene. Trimming stripped 3 bases from V and 16 bases from J, with 20 bases between. The CDR3 has 14 residues. CDR3 nucleotides: TGCGCCAGCAGCTCGACGGTACAGGGAATCGAACTCCACTTT. Amino acids: CASSSTVQGIELHF.